This T cell receptor (beta chain) emerged from a study of blood T cell repertoires in COVID-19. Looking at the study overall: PBMCs, B-cell-depleted T cells, or T cells provided the cDNA or gDNA that made up the material.

Unmatched junction bases numbered 11, after V lost 5 bases and J lost 7 bases. Looked up from germline, CDR1 is SEHNR and CDR2 is FQNEAQ (reference sequence). The CDR3 covers 15 residues. Assay: immunoSEQ multiplex PCR; the TCRdb copy retains only in-frame clones and omits some. The sample contains more than 150,000 clones, roughly four fifths of which appear only once. The source material was peripheral blood. The TCR comes from a man aged 25 to 40 with active or convalescent COVID-19. V gene TRBV7-9 combines with J gene TRBJ1-2, with 9 bases aligning to TRBD1. CDR3 nucleotides: TGTGCCAGCAGCGTTCCGGGACAGGGAAGGTTTGGCTACACCTTC. Its translation is CASSVPGQGRFGYTF.